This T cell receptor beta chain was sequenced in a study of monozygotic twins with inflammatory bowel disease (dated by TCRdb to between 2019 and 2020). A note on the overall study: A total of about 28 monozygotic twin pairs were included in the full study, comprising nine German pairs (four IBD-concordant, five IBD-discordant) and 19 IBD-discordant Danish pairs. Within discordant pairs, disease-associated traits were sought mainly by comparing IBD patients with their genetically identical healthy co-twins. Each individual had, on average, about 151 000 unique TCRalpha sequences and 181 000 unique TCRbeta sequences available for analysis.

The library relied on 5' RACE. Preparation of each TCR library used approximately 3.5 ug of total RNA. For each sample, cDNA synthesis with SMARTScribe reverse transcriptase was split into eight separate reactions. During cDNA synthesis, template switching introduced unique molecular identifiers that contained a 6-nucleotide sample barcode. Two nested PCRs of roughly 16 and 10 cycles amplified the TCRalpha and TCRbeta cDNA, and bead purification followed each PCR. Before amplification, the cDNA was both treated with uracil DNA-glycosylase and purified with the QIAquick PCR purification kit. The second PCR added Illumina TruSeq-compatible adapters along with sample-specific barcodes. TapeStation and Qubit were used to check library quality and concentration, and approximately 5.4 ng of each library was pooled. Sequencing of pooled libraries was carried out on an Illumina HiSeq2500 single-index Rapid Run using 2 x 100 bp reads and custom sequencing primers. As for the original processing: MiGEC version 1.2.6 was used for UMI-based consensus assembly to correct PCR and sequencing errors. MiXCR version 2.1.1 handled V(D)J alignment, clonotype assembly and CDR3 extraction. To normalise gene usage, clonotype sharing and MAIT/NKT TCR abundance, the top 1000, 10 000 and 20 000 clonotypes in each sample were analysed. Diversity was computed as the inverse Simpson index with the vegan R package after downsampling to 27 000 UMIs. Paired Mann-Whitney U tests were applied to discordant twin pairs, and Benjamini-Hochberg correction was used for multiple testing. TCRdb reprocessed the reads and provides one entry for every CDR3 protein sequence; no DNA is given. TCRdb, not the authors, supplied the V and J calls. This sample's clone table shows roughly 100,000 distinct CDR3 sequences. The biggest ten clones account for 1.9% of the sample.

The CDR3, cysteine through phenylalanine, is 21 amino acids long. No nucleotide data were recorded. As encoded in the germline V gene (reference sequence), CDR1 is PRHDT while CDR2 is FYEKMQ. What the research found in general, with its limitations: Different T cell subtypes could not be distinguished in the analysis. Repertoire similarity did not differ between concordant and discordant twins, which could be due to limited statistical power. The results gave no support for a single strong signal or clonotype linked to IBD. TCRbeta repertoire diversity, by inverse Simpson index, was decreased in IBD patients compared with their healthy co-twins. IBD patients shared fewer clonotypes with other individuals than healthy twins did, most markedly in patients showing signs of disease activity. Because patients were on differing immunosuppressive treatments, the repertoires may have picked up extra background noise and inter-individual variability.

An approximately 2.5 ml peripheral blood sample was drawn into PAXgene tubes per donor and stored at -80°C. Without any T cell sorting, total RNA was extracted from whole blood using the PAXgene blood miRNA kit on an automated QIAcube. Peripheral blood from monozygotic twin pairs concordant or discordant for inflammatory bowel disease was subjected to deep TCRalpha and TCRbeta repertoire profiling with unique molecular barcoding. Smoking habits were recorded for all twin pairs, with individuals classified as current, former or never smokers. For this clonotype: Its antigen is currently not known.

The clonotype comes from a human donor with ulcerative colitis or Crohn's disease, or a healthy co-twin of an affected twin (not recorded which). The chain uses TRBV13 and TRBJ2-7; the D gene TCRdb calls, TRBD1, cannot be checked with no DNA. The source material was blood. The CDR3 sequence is CASSLDSGQGASGRAIFQQYF.